This TCR beta chain was identified during a study of Ad26.COV2.S vaccination and SARS-CoV-2 variants. Study-level background: Ad26.COV2.S shots went into the muscle once or twice, 56 days apart.

Clones were sequenced by immunoSEQ multiplex PCR, and TCRdb holds only the in-frame ones, with some missing. The repertoire holds a few hundred thousand clones, 80% to 90% seen once, with almost 7.5% in the top ten. The CDR3 contains 14 residues. V was pared by 2 bases and J by 4 bases, with 11 bases between. Germline CDR1 and CDR2: SEHNR and FQNEAQ (reference sequence). The treatment: 15 to 20 received Ad26.COV2.S at low or high dose, single or two shots; several received placebo; per-sample allocation not given. Sampling was done on day 63 after the first vaccine or placebo injection. This receptor was identified in a person between 18 and 65 years old who received the Ad26.COV2.S COVID-19 vaccine or a placebo. V is TRBV7-9 and J is TRBJ2-5, with a tentative D call TRBD2 (6 bases). Source: peripheral blood, taken in a trial of Ad26.COV2.S vaccine versus placebo. The CDR3 DNA reads as TGTGCCAGCAGCTTACTTAAGGGAGGAGAGACCCAGTACTTC. Translating it yields CASSLLKGGETQYF.